Below, 15 T cell receptor beta chains from the same sample are listed, as sequenced in a study of T-cell memory formation after mild COVID-19. TCRdb recomputed calls from the 5' RACE reads with MiXCR, one row per CDR3 protein. The sample carries approximately 300,000 distinct CDR3 sequences, 8.2% recorded once. The specimen sequenced was PBMCs or a T cell subset sorted from them (not recorded which). These receptors were obtained from a man younger than 30 who had mild COVID-19 (a few samples of this study predate the infection). Cell type and time point are not known.

The table lists this clonotype with a few counts. The genes are TRBV4-2 and TRBJ2-2; D possibly corresponds to TRBD1 (5 bases). Trimming removed 4 bases at V and 1 base at J, with 13 bases between. Germline CDR1 and CDR2: LGHNA and YNFKEQ. The CDR3 contains 16 residues. CDR3 residues: CASSLGTGQNTGELFF. The CDR3 coding sequence is TGTGCCAGCAGCCTTGGAACTGGACAGAACACCGGGGAGCTGTTTTTT.

The chain combines TRBV6-1 with TRBJ2-7; D is undetermined. This CDR3 has 12 amino acids. Germline loops: CDR1 MNHNS, CDR2 SASEGT. Trimming left V 5 bases short and J 6 bases short, with 11 bases between. This CDR3 reads CASSFSDREQYV. The CDR3 nucleotides are TGTGCCAGCAGTTTCTCCGACCGCGAGCAGTACGTC.

The gene calls are TRBV7-2 and TRBJ2-1; D not certain. Trimming pared 5 bases from V and 8 bases from J, leaving 10 bases between. Germline lookup yields CDR1 SGHTA and CDR2 FQGNSA. This CDR3 contains 12 residues. The CDR3 nucleotides are TGTGCCAGCAGCCTGGACCTGCATGAGCAGTTCTTC. It encodes CASSLDLHEQFF.

This clonotype appeared a single time. This chain uses TRBV29-1 with TRBJ1-4; D possibly corresponds to TRBD1 (5 bases). Per the germline V gene, CDR1 is SQVTM and CDR2 is ANQGSEA. V shed 2 bases and J shed 8 bases, with 15 bases lying between them. The CDR3 contains 14 residues. CDR3 residues: CSVESAGEGEKLFF. The CDR3 nucleotides are TGCAGCGTTGAAAGTGCGGGGGAAGGGGAAAAACTGTTTTTT. Based on the CDR3 plus reference TRBV29-1 and TRBJ1-4, the full variable domain is SAVISQKPSRDICQRGTSLTIQCQVDSQVTMMFWYRQQPGQSLTLIATANQGSEATYESGFVIDKFPISRPNLTFSTLTVSNMSPEDSSIYLCSVESAGEGEKLFFGSGTQLSVL.

This clonotype appeared many times. The chain joins TRBV7-2 to TRBJ2-7, with D perhaps assigned TRBD1 or TRBD2 (5 bases each). Germline V gene data show CDR1 as SGHTA and CDR2 as FQGNSA. CDR3 length: 13 residues. Trimming removed 3 bases at V and 4 bases at J, with 10 bases between. CDR3 DNA: TGTGCCAGCAGCTTGGTTGGGGGTTACGAGCAGTACGTC. Translation: CASSLVGGYEQYV.

The V and J genes are TRBV14 and TRBJ1-2, with D possibly being TRBD1 (5 bases). Per germline, CDR1 SGHDN and CDR2 FVKESK. V shed 9 bases and J shed 1 base, with 6 bases lying between them. CDR3 length: 11 amino acids. The CDR3 DNA is TGTGCCAGGGACAATAACTATGGCTACACCTTC. It yields the protein CARDNNYGYTF.

This clonotype has at least ten counts. The gene calls are TRBV20-1 and TRBJ1-1; the match to TRBD1 covers 11 bases. Germline lookup yields CDR1 DFQATT and CDR2 SNEGSKA (reference sequence). The CDR3 spans 14 residues. V gave up 6 bases and J gave up 5 bases; unmatched junction bases: 8. For the CDR3, the DNA is TGCAGTGCGACAGGACAGGGGGCGAGGACTGAAGCTTTCTTT. Protein sequence: CSATGQGARTEAFF.

This clonotype has a count of ten or more. The chain has TRBV12-3 or TRBV12-4 and TRBJ1-2; the D gene is possibly TRBD1 (5 bases). The V end lost 5 bases, the J end lost 5 bases, and 15 bases lay between the germline ends. CDR3 size: 14 residues. The CDR3 DNA reads TGTGCCAGCAGTGTATGGGGGACGCGGTATGGCTACACCTTC. Protein: CASSVWGTRYGYTF.

This clonotype was seen more than once but under ten times. The rearrangement uses TRBV30 and TRBJ2-2; TRBD1 agrees at 8 bases. V shed 0 bases, J shed 2 bases, and the junction held 5 bases outside the gene matches. The CDR3 is 16 residues long. In germline, CDR1 is GTSNPN, CDR2 SVGIG (reference sequence). CDR3 sequence reads: CAWSVIGQGNTGELFF. CDR3 nucleotide sequence: TGTGCCTGGAGTGTAATTGGACAGGGCAACACCGGGGAGCTGTTTTTT.

The table lists this clonotype with a few counts. The chain couples TRBV20-1 to TRBJ1-1; no reliable D call. The CDR3 runs 12 residues. Germline values: CDR1 DFQATT, CDR2 SNEGSKA (reference sequence). V was trimmed by 4 bases and J by 4 bases, leaving 10 bases between them. Here the CDR3 DNA reads TGCAGTGCTATCGGAGGTCCCACTGAAGCTTTCTTT. This codes for CSAIGGPTEAFF.

This clonotype was counted many times. The chain uses TRBV5-6 and TRBJ2-1; TRBD1 matches 9 bases. This CDR3 has 15 amino acids. The junction had 8 bases not matched to a gene; V was cut back by 3 bases and J by 7 bases. Germline CDR1 SGHDT, CDR2 YYEEEE. The CDR3 sequence is CASSSTGGDGNEQFF. The CDR3, as DNA: TGTGCCAGCAGCTCGACAGGGGGTGATGGAAATGAGCAGTTCTTC.

The J gene is TRBJ1-5, the V gene TRBV12-3 or TRBV12-4; the match to TRBD1 covers 8 bases. V lost 1 base, J lost 8 bases, and 7 bases stayed unmatched. The CDR3 is 15 amino acids. The CDR3 reads CASSLGQGTWEPQHF. CDR3 coding DNA: TGTGCCAGCAGTTTAGGACAGGGGACGTGGGAGCCCCAGCATTTT.

This clonotype was detected a few times. The J gene is TRBJ2-7, the V gene TRBV7-6; 11 bases map to TRBD1. The CDR3 runs 12 residues. Germline assignment: CDR1 SGHVS and CDR2 FNYEAQ. The CDR3 DNA follows: TGTGCTTCCGGGACAGGGGGTCGGGAGCAGTACTTC. Amino acids: CASGTGGREQYF.

V usage is TRBV19 and J usage is TRBJ2-2, with D uncertain. The V and J ends lost 3 bases and 5 bases respectively, with 10 bases between them. The CDR3 runs 14 residues. CDR1 is LNHDA, CDR2 SQIVND, per germline (reference sequence). CDR3: CASSIAHITGELFF. The CDR3 DNA reads as TGTGCCAGTAGTATCGCACATATTACCGGGGAGCTGTTTTTT.

This clonotype was seen at least ten times. The rearrangement joins TRBV6-5 to TRBJ2-2; 10 bases are a match to TRBD2. The germline CDR1 and CDR2 sequences are MNHEY and SVGAGI. This CDR3 contains 17 residues. With 4 bases clipped from V and 2 bases from J, the junction kept 7 bases outside the gene matches. CDR3: CASSSYLAGANTGELFF. CDR3 DNA sequence: TGTGCCAGCAGTTCCTACCTAGCGGGGGCCAACACCGGGGAGCTGTTTTTT.